This T cell receptor beta chain was sequenced in a study of OX40 agonist ivuxolimab in advanced cancers. Whole-study context: Ivuxolimab doses were 0.01, 0.1, 0.3, 1.5, 3 or 10 mg/kg every 2 weeks. Dose-escalation subjects each had hepatocellular carcinoma, melanoma, renal cell or head and neck cancer. Overall study findings and caveats: CD8+ T cells averaged more expanded clones than CD4+. CD4+ and CD8+ blood T cells expanded clonally by week 6 at 0.1 to 3.0 mg/kg.

Method: immunoSEQ multiplex PCR; TCRdb's copy keeps in-frame clones and lacks some. The sample holds around 99,000 clones, 75% to 95% seen once. Regarding this clone: Its specificity is not known.

The V end was cut by 3 bases, the J end by 6 bases, with 11 bases between. The CDR3 spans 13 residues. Germline-derived CDR1 and CDR2 are MDHEN and SYDVKM. This TCR was recovered from an adult with an advanced solid tumor such as melanoma, head and neck, liver or kidney cancer. This rearrangement joins TRBV28 to TRBJ1-2, with D possibly being TRBD1 (5 bases). The sequencing here drew on CD4+ or CD8+ T cells sorted from blood, taken in a trial of the OX40 agonist ivuxolimab. CDR3: CASSFDGGDGYTF. The CDR3 DNA reads as TGTGCCAGCAGTTTTGACGGGGGAGATGGCTACACCTTC.